This entry concerns a single T cell receptor beta chain. Its specificity is unknown. Sequenced by immunoSEQ multiplex PCR; TCRdb stores in-frame clones only, minus some. This repertoire shows hundreds of thousands of clones, 93% found once; its top ten account for around 6%. The time point: blood from clinic visit 5 months post-surgery; TSC patient then seizure free. This entry is derived from a study of brain T cells in children with intractable seizures. Study-level points and caveats: Pre-surgery blood may have been undersampled, hiding some clones.

The V gene's germline CDR1 is MNHEY and CDR2 SVGAGI. With V trimmed by 5 bases and J by 0 bases, 4 bases remained unmatched. The CDR3 has 15 residues. The rearrangement joins TRBV6-5 to TRBJ2-1; 7 bases are shared with TRBD2. This specimen was peripheral blood, taken more than 4 months after surgery. The sequence was collected from a boy under three years old with tuberous sclerosis and intractable seizures. CDR3 sequence (DNA): TGTGCCAGCAGTCGCGGGGGAAGCTCCTACAATGAGCAGTTCTTC. Translating gives CASSRGGSSYNEQFF.